This entry lists 31 T cell receptor beta chains sequenced from one sample in a study of blood T cell repertoires in COVID-19. Method: immunoSEQ multiplex PCR; TCRdb's copy keeps in-frame clones and lacks some. The table records about 480,000 clones, roughly nine tenths of them present only once. Sequencing was performed on PBMCs or T cells enriched from blood (not recorded which). The source of these receptors is a woman under 30 with acute COVID-19.

The V call is TRBV27, the J call TRBJ1-5; 10 bases are a match to TRBD1. The CDR3 is 15 residues long. V lost 5 bases and J lost 3; bases outside the gene matches: 4. Germline CDR1 MNHEY, CDR2 SMNVEV (reference sequence). CDR3 amino acids: CASSRGTGVNQPQHF. In DNA form, the CDR3 reads TGTGCCAGCAGTCGAGGGACAGGGGTCAATCAGCCCCAGCATTTT.

The V and J genes are TRBV5-4 and TRBJ2-2, with D maybe TRBD1 (7 bases). The CDR3 length is 17 residues. Looked up from germline, CDR1 is SGHNT and CDR2 is YYREEE (reference sequence). Trimming left V 3 bases short and J 2 bases short, with 17 bases between. CDR3 bases: TGTGCCAGCAGCTGGGACAGTCAGGGGGGAAACACCGGGGAGCTGTTTTTT. This codes for CASSWDSQGGNTGELFF.

V gene TRBV9 combines with J gene TRBJ2-1, with D tentatively TRBD2 (6 bases). The CDR3 has 13 amino acids. Germline values: CDR1 SGDLS, CDR2 YYNGEE. Trimming removed 4 bases from V and 9 bases from J, with 14 bases in between. The CDR3, as DNA: TGTGCCAGCAGCCCGGAGGGGAGAGGTGAGCAGTTCTTC. It is translated as CASSPEGRGEQFF.

The V and J genes are TRBV6-1 and TRBJ2-3; 8 bases are shared with TRBD1. Germline V CDR1 and CDR2: MNHNS, SASEGT. Unmatched junction bases numbered 13, after V lost 1 base and J lost 7 bases. The CDR3 is made up of 17 amino acids. The CDR3 loop reads CASSEVDRGLLSHTQYF. The DNA of the CDR3 is TGTGCCAGCAGTGAAGTAGACAGGGGCCTACTTAGCCATACGCAGTATTTT.

The chain has TRBV9 and TRBJ1-1; D uncertain. Trimming took 0 bases from V and 7 from J, leaving 19 bases between them. CDR3 length equals 16 residues. Germline CDR1 reads SGDLS; CDR2 reads YYNGEE. The DNA for the CDR3 is TGTGCCAGCAGCGTAGAAGTTGCGCCCCAGAGAGGTGAAGCTTTCTTT. This encodes CASSVEVAPQRGEAFF.

This sequence joins TRBV5-6 and TRBJ2-7; 7 bases align to TRBD2. The CDR3 has 14 residues. With V trimmed by 0 bases and J by 5 bases, 5 bases remained unmatched. Germline V gives CDR1 SGHDT, CDR2 YYEEEE. The CDR3 nucleotides read TGTGCCAGCAGCTTGGCCGGGGGGAGGAACGAGCAGTACTTC. This gives the protein CASSLAGGRNEQYF.

The V and J genes are TRBV6-5 and TRBJ2-7; 7 positions match TRBD2. Per the germline V gene, CDR1 is MNHEY and CDR2 is SVGAGI. V shed 8 bases and J 2 bases; nucleotides not matched to a gene: 9. This CDR3 is built from 14 residues. Written as DNA, the CDR3 is TGTGCCAGCTGGGAGGGCGTGATAACCTACGAGCAGTACTTC. Translating gives CASWEGVITYEQYF.

The V gene is TRBV28, the J gene TRBJ2-1, with 9 bases lining up with TRBD1. Germline CDR1 reads MDHEN; CDR2 reads SYDVKM. V trimming: 4 bases; J trimming: 7 bases; junction bases outside the gene matches: 8. The CDR3 is 15 residues long. CDR3 protein: CASSSIGTGINEQFF. In nucleotides, the CDR3 is TGTGCCAGCAGTTCTATCGGGACAGGGATAAATGAGCAGTTCTTC. The full variable domain, its missing parts supplied by reference TRBV28 and TRBJ2-1, is DVKVTQSSRYLVKRTGEKVFLECVQDMDHENMFWYRQDPGLGLRLIYFSYDVKMKEKGDIPEGYSVSREKKERFSLILESASTNQTSMYLCASSSIGTGINEQFFGPGTRLTVL.

The chain combines TRBV10-1 with TRBJ2-1; 8 bases are a match to TRBD2. Germline values: CDR1 WNHNN, CDR2 SYGVQD (reference sequence). This CDR3 is 15 amino acids long. The ends lost 3 bases at V and 2 bases at J; junction bases unmatched: 3. The chain's CDR3 is CASSDVAGTYNEQFF. CDR3 DNA sequence: TGCGCCAGCAGTGATGTAGCGGGGACCTACAATGAGCAGTTCTTC.

Here the CDR3 reads CASSLIGGGENEQFF. CDR3 coding DNA: TGTGCCAGCAGTTTAATCGGAGGGGGGGAAAATGAGCAGTTCTTC. This sequence joins TRBV28 and TRBJ2-1; a possible D gene is TRBD2 (7 bases). The V gene lost 2 bases and the J gene lost 7 bases, with 15 bases spanning the gap. Germline V lookup: CDR1 MDHEN, CDR2 SYDVKM. This CDR3 contains 15 residues.

A single count supports this clone. The CDR3 DNA is TGTGCCAGTAGTAGCGGGGGAACACAAGAGACCCAGTACTTC. Its protein product is CASSSGGTQETQYF. The V gene is TRBV2, the J gene TRBJ2-5, with TRBD2 matching 9 bases. The CDR3 spans 14 residues. Germline V lookup: CDR1 SNHLY, CDR2 FYNNEI. V was pared by 9 bases and J by 2 bases, with 7 bases of the junction left unmatched.

V usage is TRBV6-5 and J usage is TRBJ1-5; no reliable D call. Germline values: CDR1 MNHEY, CDR2 SVGAGI. The V end lost 7 bases, the J end lost 0 bases, and 7 bases lay between the germline ends. The CDR3 loop spans 13 amino acids. CDR3 in amino acids: CASTVYSNQPQHF. CDR3 DNA: TGTGCCAGCACGGTCTATAGCAATCAGCCCCAGCATTTT.

This sequence joins TRBV28 and TRBJ2-5; 9 nucleotides align to TRBD2. The CDR3 is 15 amino acids. After removal of 5 bases from V and 5 bases from J, the junction contained 9 bases not matched to a gene. Germline CDR1 and CDR2: MDHEN and SYDVKM. The CDR3 DNA reads TGTGCCAGCAGTAAAGCGGGAGGAGGAGGGGAGACCCAGTACTTC. Translated: CASSKAGGGGETQYF.

A single count supports this clone. This same CDR3 is encoded by further DNA sequences in the sample. The chain carries TRBV11-2 and TRBJ1-3, with a possible D match to TRBD1 (6 bases). CDR3 length: 15 residues. V lost 0 bases to trimming and J lost 4 bases, with 10 bases between them. The germline CDR1 and CDR2 sequences are SGHAT and FQNNGV. The CDR3 is CASSLDPRGGNTIYF. CDR3 nucleotides: TGTGCCAGCAGCTTAGACCCCAGGGGCGGAAACACCATATATTTT. Combining the CDR3 with reference TRBV11-2 and TRBJ1-3 gives the whole variable domain EAGVAQSPRYKIIEKRQSVAFWCNPISGHATLYWYQQILGQGPKLLIQFQNNGVVDDSQLPKDRFSAERLKGVDSTLKIQPAKLEDSAVYLCASSLDPRGGNTIYFGEGSWLTVV.

V usage is TRBV12-5 and J usage is TRBJ2-7, with no clear D. The CDR3 loop spans 11 amino acids. The germline V and J ends were trimmed by 3 bases and 4 bases, with 4 bases remaining between them. From germline, CDR1 is LGHNT and CDR2 FRNRAP. The CDR3 loop reads CASGLQYEQYF. For the CDR3, the DNA is TGTGCTAGTGGTTTACAGTACGAGCAGTACTTC.

The rearrangement links TRBV7-9 to TRBJ2-1, with 10 bases matching TRBD2. Germline V gene lookup returns CDR1 SEHNR and CDR2 FQNEAQ (reference sequence). The CDR3 is 18 amino acids. V gave up 5 bases and J gave up 3 bases; unmatched junction bases: 13. CDR3 DNA: TGTGCCAGCAGCCCACGTCCCCTTATAGCGGGAGGCTACAATGAGCAGTTCTTC. Translation: CASSPRPLIAGGYNEQFF.

V and J are TRBV30 and TRBJ1-6, with TRBD1 matching over 7 bases. V shed 4 bases and J 8 bases; nucleotides not matched to a gene: 8. This CDR3 is built from 14 residues. Germline V lookup: CDR1 GTSNPN, CDR2 SVGIG (reference sequence). CDR3 sequence reads: CAWTGTAGYSPLHF. The CDR3 DNA is TGTGCCTGGACCGGGACAGCTGGATATTCACCCCTCCACTTT.

The rearrangement joins TRBV10-3 to TRBJ2-5; 7 bases line up with TRBD2. Germline V lookup: CDR1 ENHRY, CDR2 SYGVKD. CDR3 length: 19 amino acids. J lost 2 bases, V lost 4 bases, and 19 bases had no gene match. This CDR3 is CAISVTSETRPPPQETQYF. CDR3 nucleotides: TGTGCCATCAGTGTAACTAGCGAGACACGACCACCTCCTCAAGAGACCCAGTACTTC.

J is TRBJ1-6 and V is TRBV6-2 or TRBV6-3; 7 positions agree with TRBD1. CDR3 length equals 14 residues. Germline-derived CDR1 and CDR2 are MNHEY and SVGEGT. With 2 bases clipped from V and 9 bases from J, the junction kept 4 bases outside the gene matches. CDR3 residues: CASSYQGVTSPLHF. CDR3 nucleotides: TGTGCCAGCAGTTACCAGGGGGTAACTTCACCCCTCCACTTT.

The rearrangement links TRBV9 to TRBJ2-7, with 7 bases matching TRBD1. The germline V gene has CDR1 SGDLS and CDR2 YYNGEE. J lost 4 bases, V lost 4 bases, and 14 bases had no gene match. CDR3 size: 16 residues. The CDR3 spells CASSPGTGTVLYEQYF. The CDR3 DNA follows: TGTGCCAGCAGCCCTGGCACCGGGACAGTGTTATACGAGCAGTACTTC.

In DNA, the CDR3 is TGTGCCAGCAGCCAAGTGGCAGGCGAAAAACTGTTTTTT. Translating it yields CASSQVAGEKLFF. This chain connects TRBV3-1 (or the pseudogene TRBV3-2) to TRBJ1-4, with no clear D. Germline V gene sequence: CDR1 LGHDT, CDR2 YNNKEL (reference sequence). The V end was cut by 1 base, the J end by 8 bases, with 8 bases between. This CDR3 spans 13 amino acids.

This chain joins TRBV19 and TRBJ2-3; 9 bases match TRBD2. The CDR3 loop spans 15 amino acids. The ends lost 4 bases at V and 1 base at J; junction bases unmatched: 3. Per the germline V gene, CDR1 is LNHDA and CDR2 is SQIVND (reference sequence). The CDR3, as DNA: TGTGCCAGTAGTAGCAGGACTAGCGGCACAGATACGCAGTATTTT. It yields the protein CASSSRTSGTDTQYF.

This rearrangement joins TRBV3-1 (or the pseudogene TRBV3-2) to TRBJ2-2; 13 bases agree with TRBD2. This CDR3 region has 16 residues. The V gene end was trimmed by 3 bases and the J gene end by 6 bases; junction bases not matched to a gene: 4. CDR1 is LGHDT, CDR2 YNNKEL, per germline (reference sequence). This CDR3 reads CASSHAGLAGAGELFF. In DNA, the CDR3 is TGTGCCAGCAGCCACGCCGGACTAGCGGGAGCCGGGGAGCTGTTTTTT.

A word on this clone: A read error may produce the germline difference seen at one junction end. The chain joins TRBV5-1 to TRBJ1-1; D is perhaps TRBD1 (5 bases). Germline lookup yields CDR1 SGHRS and CDR2 YFSETQ. CDR3 size: 15 residues. CDR3 in DNA: TGCGCCAGCAGCTTGGATGGAGGGGTGAAAACTGAAGCTTTCTTT. Its protein is CASSLDGGVKTEAFF. The entire variable domain, with the rest obtained from reference TRBV5-1 and TRBJ1-1, is as follows: KAGVTQTPRYLIKTRGQQVTLSCSPISGHRSVSWYQQTPGQGLQFLFEYFSETQRNKGNFPGRFSGRQFSNSRSEMNVSTLELGDSALYLCASSLDGGVKTEAFFGQGTRLTVV.

This chain links TRBV5-1 with TRBJ1-1; no clear D gene. CDR3 length: 14 residues. Germline V gene lookup returns CDR1 SGHRS and CDR2 YFSETQ. The V and J ends lost 0 bases and 6 bases respectively, with 12 bases between them. CDR3 in amino acids: CASSLDYGESEAFF. Written as DNA, the CDR3 is TGCGCCAGCAGCTTGGACTACGGGGAATCTGAAGCTTTCTTT.

This chain uses TRBV5-1 with TRBJ2-5; TRBD1 matches 10 bases. The CDR3 extends over 15 amino acids. The germline CDR1 and CDR2 sequences are SGHRS and YFSETQ. V shed 4 bases and J 4 bases; nucleotides not matched to a gene: 7. The DNA for the CDR3 is TGCGCCAGCAGCCCGGGACAGGGGCCCCGAGAGACCCAGTACTTC. Translating gives CASSPGQGPRETQYF. The variable domain in full, completed from reference TRBV5-1 and TRBJ2-5, reads KAGVTQTPRYLIKTRGQQVTLSCSPISGHRSVSWYQQTPGQGLQFLFEYFSETQRNKGNFPGRFSGRQFSNSRSEMNVSTLELGDSALYLCASSPGQGPRETQYFGPGTRLLVL.

The CDR3 sequence is CASRGLGGNTEAFF. The CDR3 DNA follows: TGTGCCAGCAGGGGCTTAGGGGGGAACACTGAAGCTTTCTTT. This chain joins TRBV28 and TRBJ1-1; the D gene is possibly TRBD1 (6 bases). The CDR3 loop spans 14 amino acids. V dropped 6 bases and J dropped 1 base, with 12 bases sitting between them. The germline gives CDR1 MDHEN, CDR2 SYDVKM.

This clone showed up just a few times. Written as DNA, the CDR3 is TGTGCCAGCAGGGAACAGTATAGCAATCAGCCCCAGCATTTT. Translated: CASREQYSNQPQHF. The chain has TRBV2 and TRBJ1-5; D gene ambiguous. The germline gives CDR1 SNHLY, CDR2 FYNNEI. There are 14 residues in the CDR3. V shed 6 bases and J shed 0 bases, with 9 bases lying between them.

This chain connects TRBV27 to TRBJ1-1; possible D gene TRBD1, 5 bases. V shed 4 bases and J shed 1 base, with 10 bases lying between them. Germline loops: CDR1 MNHEY, CDR2 SMNVEV (reference sequence). CDR3 length: 14 residues. CDR3 in DNA: TGTGCCAGCAGTTACAAAGACAGGAACACTGAAGCTTTCTTT. This encodes CASSYKDRNTEAFF.

This clone was seen a single time. The chain recombines TRBV9 with TRBJ2-1; 9 nucleotides align to TRBD2. Germline V gives CDR1 SGDLS, CDR2 YYNGEE. This CDR3 region has 15 residues. Trimming cost V 6 bases and J 3 bases; bases outside gene matches: 7. The CDR3 sequence: CASTPGLAGYNEQFF. DNA of the CDR3: TGTGCCAGCACCCCGGGACTAGCCGGCTACAATGAGCAGTTCTTC. The variable domain in full, completed from reference TRBV9 and TRBJ2-1, reads DSGVTQTPKHLITATGQRVTLRCSPRSGDLSVYWYQQSLDQGLQFLIQYYNGEERAKGNILERFSAQQFPDLHSELNLSSLELGDSALYFCASTPGLAGYNEQFFGPGTRLTVL.

The gene calls are TRBV28 and TRBJ2-1; perhaps TRBD2 as D (6 bases). V lost 6 bases to trimming and J lost 4 bases, with 13 bases between them. The CDR3 extends over 14 amino acids. The V gene's germline CDR1 is MDHEN and CDR2 SYDVKM. CDR3 protein: CASRYKAGYNEQFF. The CDR3 DNA sequence: TGTGCCAGCAGGTATAAAGCGGGTTACAATGAGCAGTTCTTC.